A selection of T cell receptor beta chains follows, all from one sample in a study of cytomegalovirus exposure and HLA in healthy donors. Libraries were prepared by immunoSEQ multiplex PCR; TCRdb keeps only in-frame clonotypes and omits some of them. The table has 150,000 to 200,000 clones, around 79% seen once; the top ten hold 5% to 8%. The sequenced sample consisted of PBMCs. The origin of the receptors is a man aged 40-49 years in good health and CMV-seropositive. The CDR3 runs from the conserved cysteine through the conserved F or W. Each record gives: clone size, D gene, V gene, J gene, CDR3 protein, CDR3 DNA. D genes are given only for firm matches. A clone size is listed for some rows: how often the clone was seen (once, few, many), or a class if it is expanded.

NA	NA	TRBV4-1	TRBJ1-5	CASSPLGWQGNQPQHF	TGCGCCAGCAGCCCCCTTGGGTGGCAGGGCAATCAGCCCCAGCATTTT
NA	TRBD2	TRBV5-1	TRBJ2-1	CASQNTPSGGGGDEQFF	TGCGCCAGCCAGAATACACCTAGCGGGGGAGGGGGCGATGAGCAGTTCTTC
NA	TRBD1	TRBV7-9	TRBJ2-1	CASSVRDSFNNEQFF	TGTGCCAGCAGCGTCCGGGACAGCTTTAACAATGAGCAGTTCTTC
NA	TRBD2	TRBV9	TRBJ2-1	CASSVFEGLAHSYNEQFF	TGTGCCAGCAGCGTTTTCGAAGGACTAGCGCACTCCTACAATGAGCAGTTCTTC
NA	NA	TRBV11-3	TRBJ2-5	CASSPRSIGWQYF	TGTGCCAGCAGCCCAAGATCCATCGGTTGGCAGTACTTC
NA	TRBD2	TRBV19	TRBJ2-1	CASSIVLAGDGAEQFF	TGTGCCAGTAGTATAGTGCTAGCGGGAGATGGTGCTGAGCAGTTCTTC
NA	TRBD1	TRBV5-1	TRBJ2-6	CASSLVVTGSGGANVLTF	TGCGCCAGCAGCTTGGTGGTGACAGGGTCGGGTGGGGCCAACGTCCTGACTTTC
NA	TRBD1	TRBV19	TRBJ2-3	CASSTNRGDTQYF	TGTGCCAGTAGTACAAACAGGGGAGATACGCAGTATTTT
NA	NA	TRBV2	TRBJ1-4	CASSEALGAGEKLFF	TGTGCCAGCAGTGAAGCGCTGGGGGCGGGTGAAAAACTGTTTTTT
NA	TRBD1	TRBV5-1	TRBJ1-1	CASSGGQANTEAFF	TGCGCCAGCAGCGGGGGACAGGCCAACACTGAAGCTTTCTTT
NA	NA	TRBV7-7	TRBJ2-1	CASSAHHAGSNEQFF	TGTGCTAGCAGCGCACATCACGCAGGAAGCAATGAGCAGTTCTTC
few	NA	TRBV5-1	TRBJ2-2	CASSLLPNTGELFF	TGCGCCAGCAGCTTGCTCCCGAACACCGGGGAGCTGTTTTTT
few	NA	TRBV25-1	TRBJ1-1	CASSRQPNTEAFF	TGTGCCAGCAGTAGACAGCCGAACACTGAAGCTTTCTTT
NA	NA	TRBV5-1	TRBJ2-2	CASSSSTGELFF	TGCGCCAGCAGCTCCTCCACCGGGGAGCTGTTTTTT
NA	TRBD1	TRBV19	TRBJ1-2	CASSIVGTENYGYTF	TGTGCCAGTAGTATAGTAGGGACAGAAAACTATGGCTACACCTTC
NA	NA	TRBV10-1	TRBJ2-7	CASSEGGAWGEQYF	TGCGCCAGCAGTGAAGGTGGGGCCTGGGGCGAGCAGTACTTC
NA	NA	TRBV4-1	TRBJ2-7	CASSQDSSETSYEQYF	TGCGCCAGCAGCCAAGACTCTAGCGAGACGTCCTACGAGCAGTACTTC
NA	TRBD1	TRBV19	TRBJ1-1	CASSMSDRAYGDTEAFF	TGTGCTAGTAGTATGTCGGACAGGGCATACGGAGACACTGAAGCTTTCTTT
once	TRBD1	TRBV10-1	TRBJ1-1	CASSQGAEAFF	TGCGCCAGTAGTCAGGGGGCCGAAGCTTTCTTT
NA	NA	TRBV29-1	TRBJ1-4	CSVRPATNEKLFF	TGCAGCGTTCGTCCTGCAACTAATGAAAAACTGTTTTTT
NA	TRBD1	TRBV19	TRBJ1-1	CASSRRDRGAEAFF	TGTGCCAGTAGTAGAAGGGACAGGGGCGCTGAAGCTTTCTTT
NA	TRBD2	TRBV5-1	TRBJ2-1	CASRTGGNNEQFF	TGCGCCAGCAGAACGGGAGGGAACAATGAGCAGTTCTTC
NA	TRBD1	TRBV19	TRBJ2-1	CASSTRQGANEQFF	TGTGCCAGTAGTACGAGACAGGGGGCCAATGAGCAGTTCTTC
NA	TRBD1	TRBV7-9	TRBJ2-7	CASSTGTVEMYEQYF	TGTGCCAGCAGCACCGGGACAGTGGAGATGTACGAGCAGTACTTC
NA	TRBD2	TRBV7-9	TRBJ2-7	CASFGTSAASPSYEQYF	TGTGCCAGCTTCGGGACTAGCGCTGCCTCGCCCTCCTACGAGCAGTACTTC
once	TRBD2	TRBV5-5	TRBJ2-5	CASSLSVLAGGIQETQYF	TGTGCCAGCAGCTTGTCAGTACTAGCGGGAGGGATCCAAGAGACCCAGTACTTC
few	NA	TRBV28	TRBJ2-7	CASSKSGTPVAYEQYF	TGTGCCAGCAGTAAATCCGGGACACCAGTCGCCTACGAGCAGTACTTC
NA	TRBD1	TRBV6-1	TRBJ1-5	CASSKDRAYQPQHF	TGTGCCAGCAGTAAAGACAGGGCATATCAGCCCCAGCATTTT
NA	TRBD1	TRBV10-2	TRBJ2-7	CASSSRDSSYEQYF	TGTGCCAGCAGTTCCCGGGACAGCTCCTACGAGCAGTACTTC
NA	TRBD1	TRBV6-5	TRBJ1-2	CASSLMRQGWSGYTF	TGTGCCAGCAGCCTTATGAGACAGGGGTGGAGTGGCTACACCTTC
once	TRBD1	TRBV9	TRBJ1-1	CASSKGDRVTTPMNTEAFF	TGTGCCAGCAGTAAAGGGGACAGGGTTACGACCCCAATGAACACTGAAGCTTTCTTT
NA	TRBD1	TRBV18	TRBJ2-7	CASSAGTGGYEQYF	TGTGCCAGCTCGGCAGGGACAGGGGGGTACGAGCAGTACTTC
NA	NA	TRBV5-1	TRBJ1-2	CASSLARGQSINYGYTF	TGCGCCAGCAGCTTGGCCAGGGGCCAATCCATCAACTATGGCTACACCTTC
NA	TRBD2	TRBV28	TRBJ2-3	CASSLTSGRPDTQYF	TGTGCCAGCAGTTTAACTAGCGGGAGGCCAGATACGCAGTATTTT
NA	NA	TRBV10-2	TRBJ1-5	CASSGLNQPQHF	TGCGCCAGCAGTGGTCTAAATCAGCCCCAGCATTTT
NA	TRBD2	TRBV19	TRBJ2-7	CASSARGGAYEQYF	TGTGCCAGTAGTGCCCGCGGGGGAGCTTACGAGCAGTACTTC
NA	NA	TRBV5-8	TRBJ1-5	CASSFSGGNQPQHF	TGTGCCAGCAGCTTCTCGGGTGGCAATCAGCCCCAGCATTTT
NA	TRBD1	TRBV6-1	TRBJ1-2	CASRLGQGGGYTF	TGTGCCAGCAGACTTGGACAGGGGGGAGGCTACACCTTC
NA	NA	TRBV21-1	TRBJ1-1	CASSKNRLAELNTEAFF	TGTGCCAGCAGCAAAAACCGACTTGCGGAACTGAACACTGAAGCTTTCTTT
few	NA	TRBV6-1	TRBJ1-2	CASSQGNYGYTF	TGTGCCAGCAGTCAGGGGAACTATGGCTACACCTTC
few	NA	TRBV6-1	TRBJ1-4	CASSEDRLNEKLFF	TGTGCCAGCAGTGAAGACCGGTTAAATGAAAAACTGTTTTTT
NA	TRBD2	TRBV5-1	TRBJ2-3	CASSLGSSGGSTDTQYF	TGCGCCAGCAGCTTGGGGTCTAGCGGGGGGAGCACAGATACGCAGTATTTT
NA	TRBD2	TRBV6-5	TRBJ2-7	CASSYSRGRVSYEQYF	TGTGCCAGCAGTTACTCCAGAGGGAGGGTCTCCTACGAGCAGTACTTC
NA	NA	TRBV5-4	TRBJ1-1	CASSRGLTNTEAFF	TGTGCCAGCAGCCGGGGACTTACGAACACTGAAGCTTTCTTT
NA	TRBD2	TRBV6-5	TRBJ2-1	CASSPTSGSPNEQFF	TGTGCCAGCAGTCCCACTAGCGGGAGCCCCAATGAGCAGTTCTTC
NA	NA	TRBV2	TRBJ2-7	CASTLVQSYEQYF	TGTGCCAGCACCCTCGTGCAGTCCTACGAGCAGTACTTC